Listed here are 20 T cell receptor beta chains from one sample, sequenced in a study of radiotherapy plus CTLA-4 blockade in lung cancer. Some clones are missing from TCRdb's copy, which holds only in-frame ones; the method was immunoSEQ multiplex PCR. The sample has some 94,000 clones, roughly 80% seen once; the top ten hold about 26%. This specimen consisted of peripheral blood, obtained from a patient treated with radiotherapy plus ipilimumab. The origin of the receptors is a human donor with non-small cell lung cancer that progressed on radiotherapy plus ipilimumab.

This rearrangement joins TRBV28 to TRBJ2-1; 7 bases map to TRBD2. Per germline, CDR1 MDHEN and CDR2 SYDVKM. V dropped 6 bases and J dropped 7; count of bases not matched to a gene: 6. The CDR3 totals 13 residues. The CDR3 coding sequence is TGTGCCAGCAGGTGGGCGGGAGCAAATGAGCAGTTCTTC. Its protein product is CASRWAGANEQFF.

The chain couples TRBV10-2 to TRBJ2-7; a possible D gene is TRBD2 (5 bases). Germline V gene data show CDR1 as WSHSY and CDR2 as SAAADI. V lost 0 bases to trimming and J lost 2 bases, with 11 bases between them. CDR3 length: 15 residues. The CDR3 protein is CASSESILTTYEQYF. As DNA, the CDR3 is TGCGCCAGCAGTGAGTCGATTTTGACTACCTACGAGCAGTACTTC.

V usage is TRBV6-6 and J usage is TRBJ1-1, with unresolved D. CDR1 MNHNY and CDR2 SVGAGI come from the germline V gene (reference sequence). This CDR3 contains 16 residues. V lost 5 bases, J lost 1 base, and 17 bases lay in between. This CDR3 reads CASSRGSEGWNTEAFF. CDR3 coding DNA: TGTGCCAGCAGTCGAGGTAGCGAGGGTTGGAACACTGAAGCTTTCTTT.

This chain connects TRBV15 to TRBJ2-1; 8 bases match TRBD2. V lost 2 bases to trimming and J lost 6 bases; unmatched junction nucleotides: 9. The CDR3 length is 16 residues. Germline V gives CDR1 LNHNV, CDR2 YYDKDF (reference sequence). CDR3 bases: TGTGCCACCAGCAGAACCGGGACTAGTGCTTCCAATGAGCAGTTCTTC. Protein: CATSRTGTSASNEQFF.

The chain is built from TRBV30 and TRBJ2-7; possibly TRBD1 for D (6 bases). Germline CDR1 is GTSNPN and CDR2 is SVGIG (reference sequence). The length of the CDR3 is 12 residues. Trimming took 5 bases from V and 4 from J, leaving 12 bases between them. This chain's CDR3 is CAWGGHPYEQYF. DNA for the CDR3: TGTGCCTGGGGGGGACATCCATACGAGCAGTACTTC.

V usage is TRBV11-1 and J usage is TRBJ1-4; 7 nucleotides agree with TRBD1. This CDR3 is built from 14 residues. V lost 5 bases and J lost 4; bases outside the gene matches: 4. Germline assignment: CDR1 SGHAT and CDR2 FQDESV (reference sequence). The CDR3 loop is CASSRTGSNEKLFF. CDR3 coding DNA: TGTGCCAGCAGCCGGACAGGTAGTAATGAAAAACTGTTTTTT.

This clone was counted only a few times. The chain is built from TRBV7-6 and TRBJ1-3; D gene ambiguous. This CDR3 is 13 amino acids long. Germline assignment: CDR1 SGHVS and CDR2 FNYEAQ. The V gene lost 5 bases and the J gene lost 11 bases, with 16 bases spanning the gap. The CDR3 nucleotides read TGTGCCAGCAGCCCGGGCACATATAGCGCCATATATTTT. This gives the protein CASSPGTYSAIYF.

The CDR3 is CASSKGGQSQETQYF. The CDR3 DNA reads TGTGCCAGCAGCAAAGGGGGACAGAGCCAAGAGACCCAGTACTTC. The chain links TRBV21-1 to TRBJ2-5; the table's D call TRBD1 went unverified against the DNA. TRBV21-1 is reported as a pseudogene. The CDR3 consists of 15 residues.

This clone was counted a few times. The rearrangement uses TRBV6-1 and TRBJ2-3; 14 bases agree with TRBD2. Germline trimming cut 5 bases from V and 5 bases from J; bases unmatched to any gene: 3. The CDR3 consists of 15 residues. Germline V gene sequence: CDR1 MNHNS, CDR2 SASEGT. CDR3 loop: CASSSGLAGVDTQYF. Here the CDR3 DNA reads TGTGCCAGCAGTTCGGGACTAGCGGGAGTAGATACGCAGTATTTT.

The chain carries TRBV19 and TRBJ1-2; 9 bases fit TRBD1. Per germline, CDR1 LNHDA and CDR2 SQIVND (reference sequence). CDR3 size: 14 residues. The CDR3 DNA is TGTGCGCCGTCTCACCACCGGGACAGGGACGGCTACACCTTC. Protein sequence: CAPSHHRDRDGYTF.

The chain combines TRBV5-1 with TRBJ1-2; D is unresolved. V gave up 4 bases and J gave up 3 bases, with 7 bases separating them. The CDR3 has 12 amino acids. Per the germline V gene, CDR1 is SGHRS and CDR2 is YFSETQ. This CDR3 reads CASSPMDYGYTF. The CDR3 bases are TGCGCCAGCAGCCCTATGGACTATGGCTACACCTTC.

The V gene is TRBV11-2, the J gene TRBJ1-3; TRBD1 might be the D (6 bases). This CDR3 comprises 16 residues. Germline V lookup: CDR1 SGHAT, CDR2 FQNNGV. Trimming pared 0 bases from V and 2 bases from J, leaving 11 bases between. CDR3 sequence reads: CASSLERGLPGNTIYF. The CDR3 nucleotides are TGTGCCAGCAGCTTAGAGCGGGGGCTTCCTGGAAACACCATATATTTT.

The CDR3 reads CSVVGLAGYYEQFF. The CDR3 DNA follows: TGCAGCGTTGTAGGGCTAGCGGGATACTATGAGCAGTTCTTC. The rearrangement uses TRBV29-1 and TRBJ2-1; 9 nucleotides match TRBD2. This CDR3 contains 14 residues. The V gene's germline CDR1 is SQVTM and CDR2 ANQGSEA. Germline trimming cut 4 bases from V and 8 bases from J; bases unmatched to any gene: 9.

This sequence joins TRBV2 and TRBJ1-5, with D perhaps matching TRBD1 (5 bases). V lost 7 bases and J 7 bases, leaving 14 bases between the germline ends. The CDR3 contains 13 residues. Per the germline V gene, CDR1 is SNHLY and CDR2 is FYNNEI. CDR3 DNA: TGTGCCAGCACTCTCATTCGGGACCAGCCCCAGCATTTT. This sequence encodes CASTLIRDQPQHF.

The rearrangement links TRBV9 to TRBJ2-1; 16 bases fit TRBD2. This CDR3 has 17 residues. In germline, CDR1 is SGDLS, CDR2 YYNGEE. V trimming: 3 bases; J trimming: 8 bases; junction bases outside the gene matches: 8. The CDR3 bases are TGTGCCAGCAGCGCCAAAGGGGGACTAGCGGGAGGGTATGAGCAGTTCTTC. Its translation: CASSAKGGLAGGYEQFF. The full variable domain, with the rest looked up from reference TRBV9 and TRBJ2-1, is DSGVTQTPKHLITATGQRVTLRCSPRSGDLSVYWYQQSLDQGLQFLIQYYNGEERAKGNILERFSAQQFPDLHSELNLSSLELGDSALYFCASSAKGGLAGGYEQFFGPGTRLTVL.

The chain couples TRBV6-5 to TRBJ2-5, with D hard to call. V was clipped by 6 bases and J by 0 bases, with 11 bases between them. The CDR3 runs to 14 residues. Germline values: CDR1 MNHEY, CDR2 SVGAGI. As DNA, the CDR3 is TGTGCCAGCAGACGCTCACAGAACCAAGAGACCCAGTACTTC. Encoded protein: CASRRSQNQETQYF.

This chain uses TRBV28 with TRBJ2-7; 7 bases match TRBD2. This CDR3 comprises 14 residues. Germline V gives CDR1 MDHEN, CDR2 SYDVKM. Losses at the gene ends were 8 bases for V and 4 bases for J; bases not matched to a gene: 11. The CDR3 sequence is CASHPGTTLYEQYF. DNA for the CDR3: TGTGCCAGCCACCCCGGGACTACCCTTTACGAGCAGTACTTC.

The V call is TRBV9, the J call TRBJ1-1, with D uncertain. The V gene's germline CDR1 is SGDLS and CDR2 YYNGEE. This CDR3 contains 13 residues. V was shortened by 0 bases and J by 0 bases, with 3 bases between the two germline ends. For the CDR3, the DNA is TGTGCCAGCAGCGTAGAACTGAACACTGAAGCTTTCTTT. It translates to CASSVELNTEAFF.

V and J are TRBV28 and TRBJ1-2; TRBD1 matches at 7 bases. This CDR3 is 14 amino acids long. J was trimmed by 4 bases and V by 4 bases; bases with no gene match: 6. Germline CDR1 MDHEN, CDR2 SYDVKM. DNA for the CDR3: TGTGCCAGCAGTTCGGGGACAGCCCGCTATGGCTACACCTTC. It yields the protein CASSSGTARYGYTF.

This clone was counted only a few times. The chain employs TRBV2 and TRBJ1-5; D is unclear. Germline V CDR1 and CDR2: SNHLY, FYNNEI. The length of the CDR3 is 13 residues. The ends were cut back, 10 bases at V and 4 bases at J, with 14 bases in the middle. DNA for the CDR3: TGTGCCATCACGGATGAGCCGAATCAGCCCCAGCATTTT. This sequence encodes CAITDEPNQPQHF.